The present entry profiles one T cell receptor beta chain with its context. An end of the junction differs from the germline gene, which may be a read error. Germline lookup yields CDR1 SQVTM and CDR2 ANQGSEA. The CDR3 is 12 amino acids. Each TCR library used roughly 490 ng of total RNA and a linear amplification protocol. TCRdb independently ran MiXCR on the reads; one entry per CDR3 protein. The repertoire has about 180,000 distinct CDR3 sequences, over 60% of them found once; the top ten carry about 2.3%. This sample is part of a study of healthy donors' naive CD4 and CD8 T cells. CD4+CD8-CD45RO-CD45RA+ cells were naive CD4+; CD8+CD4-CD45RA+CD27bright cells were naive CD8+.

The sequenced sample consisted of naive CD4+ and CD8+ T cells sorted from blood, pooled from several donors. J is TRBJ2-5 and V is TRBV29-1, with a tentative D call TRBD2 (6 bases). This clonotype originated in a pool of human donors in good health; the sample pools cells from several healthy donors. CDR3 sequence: CSGELAGETQYF. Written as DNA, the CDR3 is TGCAGCGGTGAACTAGCCGGGGAGACCCAGTACTTC.